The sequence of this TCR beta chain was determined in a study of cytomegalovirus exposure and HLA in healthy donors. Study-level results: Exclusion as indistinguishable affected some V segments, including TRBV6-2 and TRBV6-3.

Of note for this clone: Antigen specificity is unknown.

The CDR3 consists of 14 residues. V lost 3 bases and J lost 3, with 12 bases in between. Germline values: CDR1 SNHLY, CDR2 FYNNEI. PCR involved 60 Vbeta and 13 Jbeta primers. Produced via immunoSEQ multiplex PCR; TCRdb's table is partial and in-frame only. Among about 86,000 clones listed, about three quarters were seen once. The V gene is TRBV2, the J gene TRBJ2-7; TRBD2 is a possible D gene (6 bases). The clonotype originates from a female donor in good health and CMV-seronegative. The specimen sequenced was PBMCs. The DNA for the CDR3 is TGTGCCAGCAGTGAGGGACGGGGGAACTACGAGCAGTACTTC. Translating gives CASSEGRGNYEQYF.